The 12 T cell receptor beta chains listed next were all sequenced from one sample in a study of post-analysis software for immune sequencing data. Study observations and caveats: Four or five TRBV segments were more frequent in patients than controls; TRBV5-6, TRBV5-1 and TRBV20-1 belonged to this group.

These receptors' antigens are unknown. Carried by the TCR beta cDNA libraries were unique molecular identifiers. TCRdb reprocessed the PCR reads via MiXCR and lists one record per CDR3 protein. In the table there are fewer than 700,000 distinct CDR3 sequences, 44% of which are singletons. Sequenced sample: blood. These receptors originate from a girl aged 5-17 years with multiple sclerosis.

This clonotype has only a few counts. V usage is TRBV7-8 and J usage is TRBJ2-7, with 11 bases identical to TRBD1. This CDR3 contains 15 residues. From germline, CDR1 is SGHVS and CDR2 FQNEAQ. The junction had 7 bases not matched to a gene; V was cut back by 5 bases and J by 4 bases. CDR3 sequence: CASSPGTGGVYEQYF. CDR3 coding DNA: TGTGCCAGCAGCCCTGGGACAGGGGGTGTATACGAGCAGTACTTC.

The CDR3 loop is CASSWGQAGANVLTF. CDR3 nucleotide sequence: TGTGCCAGCAGTTGGGGGCAGGCTGGGGCCAACGTCCTGACTTTC. The V gene is TRBV12-3 or TRBV12-4, the J gene TRBJ2-6; possible D gene TRBD1, 6 bases. Deletions cut 4 bases from V and 2 bases from J, with 9 bases between. The CDR3 contains 15 residues.

The chain carries TRBV5-1 and TRBJ1-4; 8 bases map to TRBD1. The CDR3 is made up of 16 amino acids. The germline V gene has CDR1 SGHRS and CDR2 YFSETQ. The V and J ends lost 3 bases and 2 bases, in that order; junction bases with no gene match: 6. In DNA form, the CDR3 reads TGCGCCAGCAGCTGGGGGGACAGGACGACTAATGAAAAACTGTTTTTT. Its translation: CASSWGDRTTNEKLFF. Full variable domain (outside the CDR3, taken from reference TRBV5-1 and TRBJ1-4): KAGVTQTPRYLIKTRGQQVTLSCSPISGHRSVSWYQQTPGQGLQFLFEYFSETQRNKGNFPGRFSGRQFSNSRSEMNVSTLELGDSALYLCASSWGDRTTNEKLFFGSGTQLSVL.

This chain links TRBV7-9 with TRBJ1-1, with D possibly TRBD1 on 5 matching bases. CDR1 and CDR2 (germline): SEHNR, FQNEAQ (reference sequence). Trimming removed 5 bases at V and 6 bases at J, with 10 bases between. This CDR3 region has 12 residues. Here the CDR3 reads CASSPEGAEAFF. DNA for the CDR3: TGTGCCAGCAGCCCGGAAGGGGCTGAAGCTTTCTTT.

V usage is TRBV7-9 and J usage is TRBJ2-2; 9 bases line up with TRBD2. V trimming: 5 bases; J trimming: 8 bases; junction bases outside the gene matches: 15. Germline CDR1 reads SEHNR; CDR2 reads FQNEAQ (reference sequence). The CDR3 is made up of 17 amino acids. The CDR3 DNA reads TGTGCCAGCAGCCCAGCCTGGGCTAGCGGGGTTCCTGGGGAGCTGTTTTTT. It yields the protein CASSPAWASGVPGELFF.

This clonotype was found a few times. This chain connects TRBV7-9 to TRBJ1-2; D ambiguous. V was clipped by 0 bases and J by 2 bases, with 13 bases between them. Germline CDR1 and CDR2: SEHNR and FQNEAQ (reference sequence). This CDR3 has 16 amino acids. Written as DNA, the CDR3 is TGTGCCAGCAGCTTAGCCCACATTCCCCCGAACTATGGCTACACCTTC. It specifies CASSLAHIPPNYGYTF. Based on the CDR3 plus reference TRBV7-9 and TRBJ1-2, the full variable domain is DTGVSQNPRHKITKRGQNVTFRCDPISEHNRLYWYRQTLGQGPEFLTYFQNEAQLEKSRLLSDRFSAERPKGSFSTLEIQRTEQGDSAMYLCASSLAHIPPNYGYTFGSGTRLTVV.

This chain joins TRBV21-1 and TRBJ2-4. Matching the DNA end better, TRBJ2-7 makes the J call doubtful. TRBV21-1 corresponds to a pseudogene. This CDR3 is 14 amino acids long. CDR3 sequence (DNA): TGTGCCAGCAGCAAAGAGGCCAGGACCTACGAGCAGTACTTC. Translation: CASSKEARTYEQYF.

This clonotype has just a few counts. The rearrangement links TRBV6-1 to TRBJ2-1; TRBD1 or TRBD2 may be the D gene (5 bases each). The V end was cut by 1 base, the J end by 12 bases, with 13 bases between. CDR1 and CDR2 (germline): MNHNS, SASEGT. The CDR3 length is 13 residues. The CDR3 DNA is TGTGCCAGCAGTGAAGGTCTGGGGGTCGGGCAGTTCTTC. It is translated as CASSEGLGVGQFF.

The rearrangement joins TRBV2 to TRBJ1-2; D is unclear. This CDR3 contains 13 residues. Trimming shortened V by 4 bases and J by 8 bases, and 14 bases separated the two germline ends. Germline V gene data show CDR1 as SNHLY and CDR2 as FYNNEI. The CDR3 DNA reads as TGTGCCAGCAGTGCACCATACTTGGAGGGCTACACCTTC. Amino acids: CASSAPYLEGYTF. Together with reference TRBV2 and TRBJ1-2, the CDR3 gives the full variable domain: EPEVTQTPSHQVTQMGQEVILRCVPISNHLYFYWYRQILGQKVEFLVSFYNNEISEKSEIFDDQFSVERPDGSNFTLKIRSTKLEDSAMYFCASSAPYLEGYTFGSGTRLTVV.

The rearrangement uses TRBV5-1 and TRBJ2-1, with 7 bases lining up with TRBD1. Germline values: CDR1 SGHRS, CDR2 YFSETQ. Unmatched junction bases numbered 7, after V lost 4 bases and J lost 3 bases. This CDR3 contains 15 residues. CDR3 sequence reads: CASSLTGVIYNEQFF. DNA for the CDR3: TGCGCCAGCAGCCTAACAGGGGTGATCTACAATGAGCAGTTCTTC.

The rearrangement joins TRBV5-4 to TRBJ1-1, with D possibly being TRBD1 (5 bases). The CDR3 loop spans 13 amino acids. The ends were cut back, 0 bases at V and 8 bases at J, with 11 bases in the middle. Looked up from germline, CDR1 is SGHNT and CDR2 is YYREEE (reference sequence). The CDR3 here is CASSLDGRGEAFF. The CDR3 bases are TGTGCCAGCAGCTTGGACGGCCGGGGCGAAGCTTTCTTT.

Only a few counts were recorded for this clonotype. The chain recombines TRBV12-3 or TRBV12-4 with TRBJ1-2, with D uncertain. The CDR3 is made up of 13 amino acids. The V end lost 6 bases, the J end lost 3 bases, and 11 bases lay between the germline ends. The CDR3 spells CASSPISDYGYTF. The CDR3 nucleotides are TGTGCCAGCAGCCCCATATCAGACTATGGCTACACCTTC.